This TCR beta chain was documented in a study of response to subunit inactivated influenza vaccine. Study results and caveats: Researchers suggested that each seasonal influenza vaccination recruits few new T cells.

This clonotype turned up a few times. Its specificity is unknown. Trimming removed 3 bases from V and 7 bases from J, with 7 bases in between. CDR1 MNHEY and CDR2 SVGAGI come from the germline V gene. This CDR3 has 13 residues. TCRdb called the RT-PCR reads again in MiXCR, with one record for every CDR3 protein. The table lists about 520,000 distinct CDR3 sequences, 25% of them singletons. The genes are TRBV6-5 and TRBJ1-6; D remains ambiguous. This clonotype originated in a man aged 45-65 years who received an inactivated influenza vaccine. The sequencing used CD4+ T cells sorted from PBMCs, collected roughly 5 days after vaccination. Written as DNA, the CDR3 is TGTGCCAGCAGTTATGCGCGAAATTCACCCCTCCACTTT. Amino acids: CASSYARNSPLHF.